The rows below give T cell receptor beta chains drawn from one sample of a study of cytomegalovirus exposure and HLA in healthy donors. Sequencing was performed with immunoSEQ multiplex PCR; in TCRdb, only in-frame clones are kept and a portion is missing. The table lists about 200,000 clones, roughly three quarters of them singletons. Sequencing used PBMCs. The source is a woman aged 45 to 65 in good health and CMV-seronegative. The CDR3 runs from the conserved cysteine through the conserved F or W. Each record gives: clone size, V gene, D gene, J gene, CDR3 protein, CDR3 DNA. D genes are given only for firm matches. A clone size is listed for some rows: how often the clone was seen (once, few, many), or a class if it is expanded.

NA	TRBV5-5	NA	TRBJ1-2	CASSLERSYLYGYTF	TGTGCCAGCAGCTTAGAACGGTCATACTTATATGGCTACACCTTC
NA	TRBV7-2	TRBD2	TRBJ2-5	CASSSSLAGEETQYF	TGTGCCAGCAGCTCCTCCCTAGCGGGAGAAGAGACCCAGTACTTC
NA	TRBV10-3	NA	TRBJ2-5	CAINLDRQETQYF	TGTGCCATCAACCTCGACAGACAAGAGACCCAGTACTTC
few	TRBV28	TRBD1	TRBJ1-2	CASSLPSKGAHNYGYTF	TGTGCCAGCAGTTTACCCTCTAAGGGGGCGCATAACTATGGCTACACCTTC
NA	TRBV27	NA	TRBJ2-7	CASSPRSRVYEQYF	TGTGCCAGCAGCCCGCGGAGCAGGGTGTACGAGCAGTACTTC
NA	TRBV27	NA	TRBJ1-4	CASGLGRGNEKLFF	TGTGCCAGCGGGTTAGGAAGGGGGAATGAAAAACTGTTTTTT
NA	TRBV7-2	TRBD2	TRBJ2-2	CASSQRTSGSSTGELFF	TGTGCCAGCTCACAACGCACTAGCGGGAGTAGCACCGGGGAGCTGTTTTTT
many	TRBV6-5	NA	TRBJ1-1	CASTERPGSTEAFF	TGTGCCAGCACCGAACGCCCGGGGAGCACTGAAGCTTTCTTT
NA	TRBV5-6	TRBD1	TRBJ1-2	CASSLGRGRLDYGYTF	TGTGCCAGCAGCTTAGGCAGGGGGCGCCTCGACTATGGCTACACCTTC
NA	TRBV5-6	TRBD1	TRBJ1-2	CASSIDPGTGNGYTF	TGTGCCAGCAGCATAGACCCCGGGACAGGGAATGGCTACACCTTC
few	TRBV2	TRBD1	TRBJ2-7	CASTPRTGQYEQYF	TGTGCCAGCACCCCGAGGACAGGGCAATACGAGCAGTACTTC
NA	TRBV4-3	NA	TRBJ1-2	CASSQGTRRYTF	TGCGCCAGCAGCCAAGGGACACGTCGCTACACCTTC
once	TRBV4-3	TRBD2	TRBJ2-2	CASSPSRGGRENTGELFF	TGCGCCAGCAGCCCCTCCCGGGGCGGGAGGGAAAACACCGGGGAGCTGTTTTTT
NA	TRBV19	TRBD1	TRBJ1-1	CASDRAGYTEAFF	TGTGCCAGCGACAGGGCCGGGTACACTGAAGCTTTCTTT
NA	TRBV6-6	TRBD1	TRBJ1-2	CASRIPRDSLNYGYTF	TGTGCCAGCAGGATCCCGAGGGACAGCCTTAACTATGGCTACACCTTC
NA	TRBV7-9	TRBD1	TRBJ2-7	CASSSTDRDGEQYF	TGTGCCAGCAGCTCTACGGACAGGGATGGCGAGCAGTACTTC
NA	TRBV9	TRBD2	TRBJ2-2	CASSVLMGGSGRNTGELFF	TGTGCCAGCAGCGTACTGATGGGTGGAAGCGGGAGGAACACCGGGGAGCTGTTTTTT
NA	TRBV5-4	TRBD1	TRBJ2-7	CASSPGPLDRAYEQYF	TGTGCCAGCAGCCCCGGACCCCTGGACAGGGCCTACGAGCAGTACTTC
NA	TRBV2	NA	TRBJ1-5	CASSVGGGGNQPQHF	TGTGCCAGCAGTGTTGGGGGAGGGGGGAATCAGCCCCAGCATTTT
once	TRBV5-1	NA	TRBJ1-1	CASSLALLNTEAFF	TGCGCCAGCAGCTTGGCGCTACTTAACACTGAAGCTTTCTTT
NA	TRBV29-1	NA	TRBJ1-5	CSVEEGAVQHF	TGCAGCGTTGAAGAGGGGGCTGTCCAGCATTTT
NA	TRBV6-5	NA	TRBJ1-6	CASSYMDSSPLHF	TGTGCCAGCAGTTACATGGATAGCTCACCCCTCCACTTT
NA	TRBV7-2	NA	TRBJ2-7	CASSLGRTDSYEQYF	TGTGCCAGCAGCTTAGGCCGGACAGACTCCTACGAGCAGTACTTC
NA	TRBV11-1	TRBD1	TRBJ1-1	CASRGQTGARTEAFF	TGTGCCAGCAGAGGGCAAACAGGGGCGAGAACTGAAGCTTTCTTT
NA	TRBV7-2	TRBD1	TRBJ1-2	CASSLPGTALRGYTF	TGTGCCAGCAGCCTACCCGGGACAGCCCTACGGGGCTACACCTTC
NA	TRBV11-2	NA	TRBJ2-2	CASSFLINTGELFF	TGTGCCAGCAGCTTCCTTATTAACACCGGGGAGCTGTTTTTT
NA	TRBV18	TRBD1	TRBJ1-1	CASSARTGRDTEAFF	TGTGCCAGCTCAGCCCGGACAGGGAGGGACACTGAAGCTTTCTTT
few	TRBV10-3	NA	TRBJ1-1	CAISEAGVNTEAFF	TGTGCCATCAGTGAGGCGGGGGTAAACACTGAAGCTTTCTTT
NA	TRBV4-1	TRBD2	TRBJ2-1	CASTQLEASGRALFF	TGCGCCAGCACCCAACTAGAGGCTAGCGGGAGGGCGTTGTTCTTC
NA	TRBV11-1	TRBD1	TRBJ1-2	CASSATGWYYGYTF	TGTGCCAGCAGCGCGACAGGGTGGTACTATGGCTACACCTTC
once	TRBV7-2	NA	TRBJ2-7	CASSLMKGAYEQYF	TGTGCCAGCAGCTTAATGAAGGGGGCCTACGAGCAGTACTTC
once	TRBV11-2	TRBD2	TRBJ2-2	CASSPPRGDTGELFF	TGTGCCAGCAGCCCGCCCCGGGGGGACACCGGGGAGCTGTTTTTT
once	TRBV2	NA	TRBJ2-6	CASRSGKVNSGANVLTF	TGTGCCAGCAGGTCAGGGAAAGTAAACTCTGGGGCCAACGTCCTGACTTTC
NA	TRBV5-1	TRBD1	TRBJ1-1	CASIAYAGGAGEAFF	TGCGCCAGCATCGCTTATGCAGGGGGCGCGGGTGAAGCTTTCTTT
NA	TRBV4-1	NA	TRBJ1-1	CASSPRTISNTEAFF	TGCGCCAGCAGCCCGAGGACAATCTCGAACACTGAAGCTTTCTTT
few	TRBV7-8	NA	TRBJ1-5	CASSPIQGSGHF	TGTGCCAGCAGCCCGATACAGGGCTCGGGGCATTTT